Listed below are T cell receptor beta chains from one sample, sequenced in a study of T cell responses to AZD1222 COVID-19 vaccine. Sequencing used immunoSEQ multiplex PCR; TCRdb keeps in-frame clones, though not all of them. The table has 110,000 to 150,000 clones, roughly 90% seen once. Sequenced material: peripheral blood, taken 28 days after the second AZD1222 dose. These receptor sequences come from an adult who received the AZD1222 COVID-19 vaccine. CDR3s leave out the opening cysteine and the closing phenylalanine or tryptophan. The order of the fields is J gene, V gene, CDR3 protein.

TRBJ2-3 | TRBV7-9 | ASSFPGTSGITDTQY
TRBJ1-5 | TRBV28 | ASSQDPGQRQPQH
TRBJ1-6 | TRBV9 | ASSAEPGQENSPLH
TRBJ2-2 | TRBV2 | GAGQGTGELF
TRBJ2-1 | TRBV27 | ASTEGGEFYNEQF
TRBJ2-1 | TRBV19 | ASSINTGERYNEQF
TRBJ1-1 | TRBV5-1 | ASSEGLLGLNTEAF
TRBJ2-3 | TRBV6-1 | ASSEMRTSSTDTQY
TRBJ2-5 | TRBV5-1 | ASSLGPGEETQY
TRBJ2-2 | TRBV28 | ASSFDRGHGTGELF
TRBJ2-2 | TRBV9 | ASSVEWRTGELF
TRBJ2-7 | TRBV11-2 | ASSSTGGFSYEQY
TRBJ1-3 | TRBV5-1 | ASSPLQGSSGNTIY
TRBJ1-2 | TRBV10-3 | AISGVQGDGYT
TRBJ1-2 | TRBV12-3/TRBV12-4 | ASSFGLGLGYT
TRBJ2-7 | TRBV28 | ASSPGSSGIYEQY
TRBJ1-2 | TRBV7-9 | ASSFGGPNYGYT
TRBJ2-7 | TRBV5-6 | ASSFPGTGVYEQY
TRBJ2-1 | TRBV27 | ASSLLGNEQF
TRBJ1-1 | TRBV5-6 | ASSRTMNTEAF
TRBJ2-3 | TRBV28 | ASSLRPTGLETDTQY